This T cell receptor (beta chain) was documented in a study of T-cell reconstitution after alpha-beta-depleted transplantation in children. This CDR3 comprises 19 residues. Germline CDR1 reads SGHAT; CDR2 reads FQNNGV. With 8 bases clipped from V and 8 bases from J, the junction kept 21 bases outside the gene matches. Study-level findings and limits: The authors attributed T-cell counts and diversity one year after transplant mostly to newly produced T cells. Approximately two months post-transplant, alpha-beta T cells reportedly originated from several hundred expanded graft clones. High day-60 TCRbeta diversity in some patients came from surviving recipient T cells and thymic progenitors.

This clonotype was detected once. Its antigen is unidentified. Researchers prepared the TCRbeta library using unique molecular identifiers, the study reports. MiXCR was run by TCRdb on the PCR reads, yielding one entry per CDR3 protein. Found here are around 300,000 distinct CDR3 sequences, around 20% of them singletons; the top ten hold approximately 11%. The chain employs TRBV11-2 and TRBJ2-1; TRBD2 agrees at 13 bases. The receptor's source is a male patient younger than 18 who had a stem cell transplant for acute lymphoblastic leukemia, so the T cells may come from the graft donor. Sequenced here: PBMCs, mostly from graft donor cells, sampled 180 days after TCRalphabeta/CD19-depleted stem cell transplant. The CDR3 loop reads CASRPRQLAGGPSGYEQFF. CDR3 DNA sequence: TGTGCCAGCCGCCCTCGACAACTAGCGGGAGGGCCAAGTGGGTATGAGCAGTTCTTC.